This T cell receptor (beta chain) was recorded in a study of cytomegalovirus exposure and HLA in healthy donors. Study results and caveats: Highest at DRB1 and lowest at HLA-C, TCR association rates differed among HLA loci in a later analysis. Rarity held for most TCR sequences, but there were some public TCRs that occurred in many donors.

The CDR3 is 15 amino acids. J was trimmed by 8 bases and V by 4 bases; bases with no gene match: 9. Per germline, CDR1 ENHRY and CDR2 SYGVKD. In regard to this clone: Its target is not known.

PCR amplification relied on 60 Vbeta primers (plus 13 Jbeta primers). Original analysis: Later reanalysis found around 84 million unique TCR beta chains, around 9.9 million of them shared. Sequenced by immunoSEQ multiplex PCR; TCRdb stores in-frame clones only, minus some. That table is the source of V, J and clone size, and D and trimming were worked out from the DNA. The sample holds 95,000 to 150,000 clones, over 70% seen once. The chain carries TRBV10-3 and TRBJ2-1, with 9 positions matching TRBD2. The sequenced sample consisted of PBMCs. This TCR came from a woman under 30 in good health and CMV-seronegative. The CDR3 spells CAISAGTSTGYEQFF. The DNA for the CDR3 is TGTGCCATCAGTGCCGGGACTAGCACAGGCTATGAGCAGTTCTTC.